Given below is one T cell receptor beta chain in context. Its antigen remains unknown. This specimen belongs to a study of OX40 agonist ivuxolimab in advanced cancers. Regarding the study as a whole: At 0.1 to 3.0 mg/kg and by week 6, CD4+ and CD8+ T cells in the blood had expanded clonally.

Generated by immunoSEQ multiplex PCR, the TCRdb table keeps only in-frame clones and is missing some. This sample has 20,000 to 30,000 clones; roughly 90% occur once, and the top ten carry under 35%. Germline V lookup: CDR1 SGHTA, CDR2 FQGNSA. This CDR3 contains 15 residues. V gave up 1 base and J gave up 10 bases, with 14 bases separating them. Sequenced material: CD4+ or CD8+ T cells sorted from blood, taken in a trial of the OX40 agonist ivuxolimab. The receptor's source is an adult with an advanced solid tumor such as melanoma, head and neck, liver or kidney cancer. This rearrangement joins TRBV7-2 to TRBJ1-6; the D is unclear. The CDR3 bases are TGTGCCAGCAGCTTAGGGCCGGCGAAGGAATCACCCCTCCACTTT. Amino acid sequence: CASSLGPAKESPLHF.